The 17 T cell receptor beta chains listed next were all sequenced from one sample in a study of cytomegalovirus exposure and HLA in healthy donors. Use of 60 Vbeta and 13 Jbeta primers characterized the PCR. Sequencing was performed with immunoSEQ multiplex PCR; in TCRdb, only in-frame clones are kept and a portion is missing. Here the sample spans around 270,000 clones, about four fifths being singletons. The sequenced sample was PBMCs. The source is a girl aged 2 to 9 in good health and CMV-seronegative.

This clone was recorded only once. J is TRBJ1-1 and V is TRBV28; D remains unclear. The V and J ends lost 3 bases and 0 bases respectively, with 11 bases between them. CDR3 length: 15 amino acids. The germline gives CDR1 MDHEN, CDR2 SYDVKM. The CDR3 nucleotides read TGTGCCAGCAGTTTCACTGATTCGCTGAACACTGAAGCTTTCTTT. Protein product: CASSFTDSLNTEAFF. Drawing the rest from reference TRBV28 and TRBJ1-1, the complete variable domain is DVKVTQSSRYLVKRTGEKVFLECVQDMDHENMFWYRQDPGLGLRLIYFSYDVKMKEKGDIPEGYSVSREKKERFSLILESASTNQTSMYLCASSFTDSLNTEAFFGQGTRLTVV.

The V and J genes are TRBV21-1 and TRBJ2-4; TRBD2 is the table's D call and was not checked against the DNA. TRBV21-1 is recorded as a pseudogene. CDR3 length equals 17 residues. DNA of the CDR3: TGTGCCAGCAGCAGGAATGGGCGGGGGGTAGCCAAAAACATTCAGTACTTC. This sequence encodes CASSRNGRGVAKNIQYF.

In this sample, this clone turned up a few times. The J gene is TRBJ1-1, the V gene TRBV4-1; 7 nucleotides align to TRBD1. With 3 bases clipped from V and 4 bases from J, the junction kept 8 bases outside the gene matches. CDR3 size: 15 residues. From germline, CDR1 is MGHRA and CDR2 YSYEKL. CDR3 loop: CASSQGPDRATEAFF. The CDR3 region has the DNA TGCGCCAGCAGCCAGGGGCCTGACAGGGCCACTGAAGCTTTCTTT.

The chain carries TRBV28 and TRBJ1-4, with D perhaps TRBD1 (5 bases). This CDR3 is 14 amino acids long. Germline lookup yields CDR1 MDHEN and CDR2 SYDVKM. V shed 2 bases and J shed 7 bases, with 11 bases lying between them. CDR3 sequence reads: CASSLGGYREKLFF. CDR3 in DNA: TGTGCCAGCAGTTTAGGGGGGTACCGTGAAAAACTGTTTTTT.

This chain uses TRBV12-5 with TRBJ2-1, with 8 positions matching TRBD2. This CDR3 contains 15 residues. V gave up 3 bases and J gave up 0 bases; unmatched junction bases: 1. Germline assignment: CDR1 LGHNT and CDR2 FRNRAP. CDR3 amino acids: CASGFSGSSYNEQFF. The CDR3 DNA sequence: TGTGCTAGTGGTTTCAGCGGGAGCTCCTACAATGAGCAGTTCTTC. Full variable domain (rest looked up from reference TRBV12-5 and TRBJ2-1): DARVTQTPRHKVTEMGQEVTMRCQPILGHNTVFWYRQTMMQGLELLAYFRNRAPLDDSGMPKDRFSAEMPDATLATLKIQPSEPRDSAVYFCASGFSGSSYNEQFFGPGTRLTVL.

The gene calls are TRBV29-1 and TRBJ1-2, with TRBD1 matching 7 bases. CDR1 and CDR2 from the germline V gene are SQVTM and ANQGSEA. CDR3 length: 15 amino acids. V lost 3 bases, J lost 4 bases, and 11 bases stayed unmatched. The CDR3, as DNA: TGCAGCGTTGATAACGGAGCCAGGGGGTCCTATGGCTACACCTTC. Amino acids: CSVDNGARGSYGYTF.

The chain has TRBV5-1 and TRBJ2-7; a possible D gene is TRBD1 (6 bases). The CDR3 consists of 15 residues. Per germline, CDR1 SGHRS and CDR2 YFSETQ. The germline V and J ends were trimmed by 1 base and 2 bases, with 13 bases remaining between them. The CDR3 sequence: CASSLRGNRPYEQYF. The CDR3 nucleotides are TGCGCCAGCAGCTTGAGGGGGAATAGACCCTACGAGCAGTACTTC.

This chain links TRBV11-2 with TRBJ1-2; possibly TRBD1 for D (5 bases). V was trimmed by 4 bases and J by 10 bases, leaving 10 bases between them. Per germline, CDR1 SGHAT and CDR2 FQNNGV. The CDR3 is made up of 11 amino acids. As DNA, the CDR3 is TGTGCCAGCAGCTCCCGACAGACCTACACCTTC. Translated, it gives CASSSRQTYTF.

V gene TRBV12-5 combines with J gene TRBJ2-1, with 15 bases matching TRBD2. Looked up from germline, CDR1 is LGHNT and CDR2 is FRNRAP. V lost 6 bases to trimming and J lost 9 bases; unmatched junction nucleotides: 9. The CDR3 has 16 amino acids. The CDR3 DNA follows: TGTGCTAGTGGCCCGTGGCCGGGACTAGCGGGAGGTGAGCAGTTCTTC. This codes for CASGPWPGLAGGEQFF.

The chain uses TRBV4-1 and TRBJ2-7; the D gene is possibly TRBD1 (6 bases). V was cut by 3 bases and J by 6 bases, with 15 bases left in between. The CDR3 sequence is 14 residues long. Germline assignment: CDR1 MGHRA and CDR2 YSYEKL. Here the CDR3 DNA reads TGCGCCAGCAGCCAGGACTCCGGGACATTCGAGCAGTACTTC. Translated: CASSQDSGTFEQYF.

This sequence joins TRBV2 and TRBJ2-3; tentatively, D is TRBD2 (6 bases). Looked up from germline, CDR1 is SNHLY and CDR2 is FYNNEI. V lost 6 bases and J 3 bases, leaving 10 bases between the germline ends. The CDR3 contains 13 residues. The CDR3 loop is CASSRDWTDTQYF. CDR3 DNA sequence: TGTGCCAGCAGCCGGGACTGGACAGATACGCAGTATTTT.

The J gene is TRBJ1-2, the V gene TRBV28; TRBD1 aligns across 9 bases. The CDR3 sequence is 15 residues long. V was pared by 8 bases and J by 6 bases, with 13 bases of the junction left unmatched. Germline assignment: CDR1 MDHEN and CDR2 SYDVKM. CDR3 DNA: TGTGCCAGCCGCCTGCGGGACAGGGAATTTAATGGCTACACCTTC. It specifies CASRLRDREFNGYTF.

The chain combines TRBV6-1 with TRBJ1-5, with 9 positions matching TRBD1. The CDR3 is made up of 15 amino acids. The J segment lost 6 bases and the V segment lost 4 bases, leaving 7 bases of the junction unmatched. Germline CDR1 is MNHNS and CDR2 is SASEGT. This CDR3 reads CASSGQGGHSQPQHF. The CDR3 nucleotides are TGTGCCAGCAGTGGACAGGGGGGGCATAGTCAGCCCCAGCATTTT.

The chain uses TRBV28 and TRBJ2-7, with a weak D call TRBD1 (5 bases). V dropped 4 bases and J dropped 2 bases, with 18 bases sitting between them. Germline CDR1 and CDR2: MDHEN and SYDVKM. The CDR3 has 16 residues. The CDR3 nucleotides read TGTGCCAGCAGTTCCCACACGACAGCCTCCACCTACGAGCAGTACTTC. Its translation: CASSSHTTASTYEQYF.

This chain links TRBV10-3 with TRBJ1-6; no definite D call. From germline, CDR1 is ENHRY and CDR2 SYGVKD. Trimming cost V 3 bases and J 9 bases, with 21 bases left between them. The CDR3 covers 17 residues. The CDR3 nucleotides are TGTGCCATCAGTGACCTCACCCCCCGGGAACTAGGTTCACCCCTCCACTTT. Its translation is CAISDLTPRELGSPLHF.

The V and J genes are TRBV2 and TRBJ2-2, with 8 bases lining up with TRBD2. This CDR3 comprises 14 residues. The V gene end was trimmed by 6 bases and the J gene end by 3 bases; junction bases not matched to a gene: 3. The germline V gene has CDR1 SNHLY and CDR2 FYNNEI. In DNA, the CDR3 is TGTGCCAGCAGCCGGCGGGGGGACACCGGGGAGCTGTTTTTT. The encoded protein is CASSRRGDTGELFF.

This clone was picked up a small number of times. Other nucleotide sequences from this sample produce the same CDR3. The chain employs TRBV28 and TRBJ2-1, with 13 bases fitting TRBD2. In germline, CDR1 is MDHEN, CDR2 SYDVKM. This CDR3 is built from 15 residues. Losses at the gene ends were 7 bases for V and 3 bases for J; bases not matched to a gene: 3. The CDR3 nucleotides read TGTGCCAGCACCCGGACTAGCGGGAGCTACAATGAGCAGTTCTTC. It yields the protein CASTRTSGSYNEQFF. Combining the CDR3 with reference TRBV28 and TRBJ2-1 gives the whole variable domain DVKVTQSSRYLVKRTGEKVFLECVQDMDHENMFWYRQDPGLGLRLIYFSYDVKMKEKGDIPEGYSVSREKKERFSLILESASTNQTSMYLCASTRTSGSYNEQFFGPGTRLTVL.